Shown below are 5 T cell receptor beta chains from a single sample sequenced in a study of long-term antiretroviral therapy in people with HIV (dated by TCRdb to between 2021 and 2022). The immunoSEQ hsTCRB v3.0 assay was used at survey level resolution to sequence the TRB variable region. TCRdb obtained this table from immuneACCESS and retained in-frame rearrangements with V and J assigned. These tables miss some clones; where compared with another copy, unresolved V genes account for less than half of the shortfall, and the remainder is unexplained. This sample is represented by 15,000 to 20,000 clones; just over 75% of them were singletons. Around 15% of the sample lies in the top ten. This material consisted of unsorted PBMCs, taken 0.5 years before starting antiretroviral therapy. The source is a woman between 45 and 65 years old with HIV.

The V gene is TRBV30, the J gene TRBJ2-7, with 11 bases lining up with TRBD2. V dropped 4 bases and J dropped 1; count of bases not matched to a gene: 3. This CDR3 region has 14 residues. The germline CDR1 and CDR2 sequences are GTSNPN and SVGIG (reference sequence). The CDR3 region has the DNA TGTGCCTGGACAACTAGCGGGGGTTCCTACGAGCAGTACTTC. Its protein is CAWTTSGGSYEQYF.

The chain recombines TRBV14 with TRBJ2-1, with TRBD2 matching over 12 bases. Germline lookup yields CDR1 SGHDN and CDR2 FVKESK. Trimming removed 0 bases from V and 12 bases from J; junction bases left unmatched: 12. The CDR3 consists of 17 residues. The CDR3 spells CASSQEWLAGGPSPQFF. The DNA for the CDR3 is TGTGCCAGCAGCCAAGAATGGCTAGCGGGGGGGCCAAGCCCGCAGTTCTTC.

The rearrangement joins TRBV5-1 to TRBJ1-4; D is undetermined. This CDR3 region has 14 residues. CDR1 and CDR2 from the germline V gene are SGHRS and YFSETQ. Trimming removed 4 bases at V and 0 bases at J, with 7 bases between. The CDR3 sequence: CASSRTATNEKLFF. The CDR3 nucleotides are TGCGCCAGCAGCCGCACGGCAACTAATGAAAAACTGTTTTTT.

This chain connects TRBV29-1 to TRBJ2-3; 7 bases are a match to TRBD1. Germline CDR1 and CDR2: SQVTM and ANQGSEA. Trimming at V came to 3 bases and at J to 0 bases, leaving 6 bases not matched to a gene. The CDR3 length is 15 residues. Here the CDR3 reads CSVDGTDTSTDTQYF. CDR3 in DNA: TGCAGCGTTGACGGGACAGACACTAGCACAGATACGCAGTATTTT.

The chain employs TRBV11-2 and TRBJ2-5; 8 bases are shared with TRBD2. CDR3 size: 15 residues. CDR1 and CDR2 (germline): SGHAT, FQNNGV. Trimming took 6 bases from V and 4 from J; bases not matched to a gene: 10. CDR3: CASRSGGRGVETQYF. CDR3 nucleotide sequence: TGTGCCAGCAGATCCGGGGGGCGGGGGGTAGAGACCCAGTACTTC.